A single sample is the source of the 15 T cell receptor beta chains below, sequenced in a study of blood T cells in healthy people across ages. Together with a sample-barcoded 5' primer, a J-beta primer mix was included in a second PCR lasting roughly 6 to 12 cycles. A single record per CDR3 protein comes from TCRdb applying MiXCR to the 5' RACE reads. Of about 570,000 distinct CDR3 sequences in the sample, about 29% were seen once. These sequences were also reported in another study, on T cells of mothers and their children.

Material for sequencing was blood. All receptors come from a boy between 2 and 15 years old in good health.

The chain carries TRBV7-3 and TRBJ2-5; D is perhaps TRBD2 (7 bases). Per the germline V gene, CDR1 is SGHTA and CDR2 is FQGTGA. The CDR3 covers 14 residues. V lost 5 bases and J lost 4, with 14 bases in between. The CDR3 loop reads CASSKGGAGETQYF. The CDR3 region has the DNA TGTGCCAGCAGCAAAGGGGGGGCAGGAGAGACCCAGTACTTC.

In this sample, this clonotype turned up a few times. The rearrangement links TRBV7-2 to TRBJ2-2; 12 bases agree with TRBD2. V lost 6 bases and J lost 4; bases outside the gene matches: 6. The CDR3 covers 16 residues. Germline V lookup: CDR1 SGHTA, CDR2 FQGNSA. This CDR3 reads CASRLAGGTPTGELFF. The CDR3 nucleotides read TGTGCCAGCAGACTAGCGGGGGGCACCCCCACCGGGGAGCTGTTTTTT.

The chain employs TRBV4-3 and TRBJ2-5, with 8 bases that match TRBD2. The germline V gene encodes CDR1 LGHNA and CDR2 YSLEER. The CDR3 is 15 residues long. The J segment lost 9 bases and the V segment lost 0 bases, leaving 9 bases of the junction unmatched. CDR3 DNA sequence: TGCGCCAGCAGCCAAGATTCGGGGGGGGTGGAGGCCCAGTACTTC. It translates to CASSQDSGGVEAQYF.

In its sample, this clonotype was seen a few times. This chain connects TRBV7-6 to TRBJ2-1; 9 nucleotides match TRBD2. Matching the DNA end better, TRBJ2-5 makes the J call doubtful. Germline CDR1 reads SGHVS; CDR2 reads FNYEAQ. The CDR3 contains 17 residues. The DNA of the CDR3 is TGTGCCAGCAGCTTAGTTGTAGCGGGAGCGGCTTCCGAGACCCAGTACTTC. Residues: CASSLVVAGAASETQYF.

The chain links TRBV6-5 to TRBJ2-2, with 10 bases identical to TRBD2. Trimming at V came to 0 bases and at J to 6 bases, leaving 7 bases not matched to a gene. The CDR3 contains 17 residues. The germline gives CDR1 MNHEY, CDR2 SVGAGI. The CDR3 loop reads CASSYSILAGDAGELFF. CDR3 DNA sequence: TGTGCCAGCAGTTACTCGATCCTAGCGGGAGACGCCGGGGAGCTGTTTTTT.

The chain uses TRBV30 and TRBJ1-2; D not certain. Germline V gene data show CDR1 as GTSNPN and CDR2 as SVGIG (reference sequence). CDR3 length equals 16 residues. With 3 bases removed from V and 5 bases from J, the gap between germline ends came to 22 bases. CDR3 sequence reads: CAWRTADGTTYYGYTF. The CDR3 bases are TGTGCCTGGAGAACCGCGGACGGCACCACCTATTATGGCTACACCTTC.

This clonotype has only a few counts. CDR3 in amino acids: CASSSPGDRGAYEQYF. In DNA, the CDR3 is TGTGCCAGCAGCAGCCCGGGGGACAGGGGGGCCTACGAGCAGTACTTC. The chain employs TRBV7-9 and TRBJ2-7; TRBD1 matches 11 bases. The CDR3 extends over 16 amino acids. In germline, CDR1 is SEHNR, CDR2 FQNEAQ (reference sequence). V trimming: 5 bases; J trimming: 2 bases; junction bases outside the gene matches: 8.

Turning to this clonotype: A much bigger clone sits one base away, suggesting this may be a read error. The chain recombines TRBV12-3 or TRBV12-4 with TRBJ2-1, with 11 nucleotides matching TRBD2. The length of the CDR3 is 15 residues. After removal of 9 bases from V and 9 bases from J, the junction contained 13 bases not matched to a gene. CDR3 sequence (DNA): TGTGCCAGAACCACGGGGACTAGCGGACCCAGTGAGCAGTTCTTC. It is translated as CARTTGTSGPSEQFF.

CDR3 protein: CASSPTGIAGGSYNEQFF. CDR3 in DNA: TGTGCCAGCAGCCCTACTGGTATAGCGGGAGGGAGCTACAATGAGCAGTTCTTC. The rearrangement joins TRBV5-6 to TRBJ2-1; TRBD2 matches 11 bases. The CDR3 totals 18 residues. Trimming took 4 bases from V and 3 from J; bases not matched to a gene: 12. Germline CDR1 and CDR2: SGHDT and YYEEEE.

This clonotype showed up just a few times. CDR3 sequence reads: CASSVGAGDGYEQYF. In nucleotides, the CDR3 is TGTGCCAGCAGCGTAGGGGCCGGGGACGGCTACGAGCAGTACTTC. This chain uses TRBV9 with TRBJ2-7, with D perhaps TRBD1 or TRBD2 (5 bases each). Germline V gene lookup returns CDR1 SGDLS and CDR2 YYNGEE. V shed 0 bases and J shed 3 bases, with 13 bases lying between them. The CDR3 totals 15 residues.

J is TRBJ2-2 and V is TRBV12-3 or TRBV12-4; D is unclear. The CDR3 consists of 12 residues. The V end lost 4 bases, the J end lost 6 bases, and 6 bases lay between the germline ends. CDR3 nucleotides: TGTGCCAGCAGTTATGAGGCCGGGGAGCTGTTTTTT. It is translated as CASSYEAGELFF.

This clonotype was counted a few times. An end of the junction does not agree with germline; a read error may underlie this. The chain recombines TRBV12-3 or TRBV12-4 with TRBJ1-2; 7 bases map to TRBD1. The CDR3 contains 16 residues. CDR3 in DNA: TGTGCCAGCAGCTTAGGCTCCAGACAGGGTCATAAGGGCTACACCTTC. Translated: CASSLGSRQGHKGYTF.

The rearrangement joins TRBV5-5 to TRBJ2-4, with TRBD1 identical over 7 bases. CDR1 and CDR2 (germline): SGHKS, YYEKEE (reference sequence). The trim removed 4 bases at V and 5 bases at J, leaving 15 bases unmatched. The CDR3 consists of 17 residues. CDR3 residues: CASSAPGQSFLENIQYF. The CDR3 coding sequence is TGTGCCAGCAGCGCTCCGGGACAGAGCTTCCTTGAAAACATTCAGTACTTC.

The chain links TRBV7-9 to TRBJ2-3; 9 bases align to TRBD2. CDR1 and CDR2 from the germline V gene are SEHNR and FQNEAQ (reference sequence). The V gene end was trimmed by 4 bases and the J gene end by 4 bases; junction bases not matched to a gene: 18. This CDR3 has 19 amino acids. The CDR3 region has the DNA TGTGCCAGCAGCTCACCTCCAAATATAGCGGGAGCCGGCGCAGATACGCAGTATTTT. Residues: CASSSPPNIAGAGADTQYF.

This clonotype was counted only a few times. This chain uses TRBV11-2 with TRBJ2-2; 8 nucleotides line up with TRBD2. CDR3 length: 17 residues. Germline lookup yields CDR1 SGHAT and CDR2 FQNNGV. The V gene end was trimmed by 5 bases and the J gene end by 4 bases; junction bases not matched to a gene: 12. In DNA form, the CDR3 reads TGTGCCAGCAGCCTCGAGAGATCCAGCGGGGGCACCGGGGAGCTGTTTTTT. Translated: CASSLERSSGGTGELFF. Combining the CDR3 with reference TRBV11-2 and TRBJ2-2 gives the whole variable domain EAGVAQSPRYKIIEKRQSVAFWCNPISGHATLYWYQQILGQGPKLLIQFQNNGVVDDSQLPKDRFSAERLKGVDSTLKIQPAKLEDSAVYLCASSLERSSGGTGELFFGEGSRLTVL.